This is a list of T cell receptor beta chains from one sample in a study of post-analysis software for immune sequencing data. TCRdb passed the PCR reads through MiXCR, listing each CDR3 protein once. The table lists over 150,000 distinct CDR3 sequences, roughly 40% of them singletons. Specimen: blood, collected after autologous hematopoietic stem cell transplantation. These receptors were taken from a girl between 10 and 17 years old with multiple sclerosis. Each CDR3 is given with its conserved first and last residue. The order of the fields is D gene, J gene, clone size, V gene, CDR3 DNA, CDR3 protein. The D gene is left open where the match is weak. A row's size may be missing; if present it is once, few, many or a size class.

>-|TRBJ2-7|many|TRBV20-1
TGCAGTGCCCCACATGGCTCCTACGAGCAGTACTTC
CSAPHGSYEQYF
>-|TRBJ2-1|-|TRBV27
TGTGCCAGCAGGAACCGGGACAACTACAATGAGCAGTTCTTC
CASRNRDNYNEQFF
>TRBD2|TRBJ2-1|-|TRBV2
TGTGCCAGCAGCGTAGCGGGAGGGCCCCCTGAGCAGTTCTTC
CASSVAGGPPEQFF
>-|TRBJ1-1|-|TRBV7-2
TGTGCCAGCAGCTCCAGACAGCACAGGATGAACACTGAAGCTTTCTTT
CASSSRQHRMNTEAFF
>TRBD2|TRBJ2-3|-|TRBV28
TGTGCCAGCAGTTTATCGGCGCTAGCGGGAGGGCCGGGAGATACGCAGTATTTT
CASSLSALAGGPGDTQYF
>-|TRBJ2-4|-|TRBV6-1
TGTGCCAGCAGTGAGAGGTGGGACTCTCGGGAGCAGTACTTC
CASSERWDSREQYF
>TRBD2|TRBJ2-7|-|TRBV27
TGTGCCAGCAGTTTAACCTCCGGGACTACCCTAGGCGAGCAGTACTTC
CASSLTSGTTLGEQYF
>-|TRBJ2-3|-|TRBV19
TGTGCCAGTAGCCCGGCCCTCCGCACAGATACGCAGTATTTT
CASSPALRTDTQYF
>TRBD1|TRBJ1-1|-|TRBV6-6
TGTGCCAGCAGCCTACCGGGGCAGGGGGCATCTGAAGCTTTCTTT
CASSLPGQGASEAFF
>-|TRBJ2-7|few|TRBV20-1
TGCAGTGCCGAGCTACTACCCTACGAGCAGTACTTC
CSAELLPYEQYF
>TRBD1|TRBJ2-5|-|TRBV14
TGTGCCAGCAGCCTAGACAGGGGGTACCAAGAGACCCAGTACTTC
CASSLDRGYQETQYF
>TRBD1|TRBJ1-6|-|TRBV12-3/TRBV12-4
TGTGCCAGCAGTTTACAGGGGGCAAGAGGTTCACCCCCCCACTTT
CASSLQGARGSPPHF
>TRBD2|TRBJ2-5|-|TRBV20-1
TGCAGTGCTAGACGCACTAGCGGGAGTGGGGAGACCCAGTACTTC
CSARRTSGSGETQYF
>-|TRBJ2-5|few|TRBV7-6
TGTGCCAGCAGCCCCGACCCCGGGGAGACCCAGTACTTC
CASSPDPGETQYF
>-|TRBJ2-7|few|TRBV28
TGTGCCAGCAGTTTATTCCAAGTTCGGAGGGGGAAAAACTACGAGCAGTACTTC
CASSLFQVRRGKNYEQYF
>-|TRBJ1-3|-|TRBV9
TGTGCCAGCAGTGACAGCCGGAACACCATATATTTT
CASSDSRNTIYF
>-|TRBJ2-7|many|TRBV12-3/TRBV12-4
TGTGCCAGCAGTCTCGAAAACTACGAGCAGTACTTC
CASSLENYEQYF
>-|TRBJ2-7|-|TRBV28
TGTGCCAGCAGTTCACGGACAATGTCCTACGAGCAGTACTTC
CASSSRTMSYEQYF
>-|TRBJ2-1|many|TRBV6-5
TGTGCCAGCAGTTGGGACGGGCCTACGGATGAGCAGTTCTTC
CASSWDGPTDEQFF
>-|TRBJ2-1|few|TRBV7-8
TGTGCCAGCAGCATACCGGGACTTCCTCATGAGCAGTTCTTC
CASSIPGLPHEQFF
>-|TRBJ2-5|-|TRBV13
TGTGCCTGCAGCTTGTTGACAGGTAGTGCTCAGTACTTC
CACSLLTGSAQYF
>-|TRBJ2-5|-|TRBV3-1
TGTGCCAGCAGCCAAGTAATCGGGGCCCAAGAGACCCAGTACTTC
CASSQVIGAQETQYF
>TRBD2|TRBJ2-1|-|TRBV24-1
TGTGCCACCAGTGATTCTAGCGGGAGTGGGGCCTACAATGAGCAGTTCTTC
CATSDSSGSGAYNEQFF
>-|TRBJ1-2|few|TRBV7-2
TGTGCCAGCAGCTTAGTCGCAGGGGTCGACTATGGCTACACCTTC
CASSLVAGVDYGYTF
>TRBD2|TRBJ2-3|-|TRBV12-3/TRBV12-4
TGTGCCAGCAGTCCCGGCGGCGGGAGGGTTTGGTATTTT
CASSPGGGRVWYF
>-|TRBJ1-1|-|TRBV25-1
TGTGCCAGCAGAAGGAGCTTGCTGGGGGGAGCTGGCACTGAAGCTTTCTTT
CASRRSLLGGAGTEAFF
>-|TRBJ2-6|few|TRBV7-3
TGTGCCAGCAGCTTAGGCCACTCCTCTGGGGCCAACGTCCTGACTTTC
CASSLGHSSGANVLTF
>-|TRBJ1-2|-|TRBV9
TGTGCCAGCAGCGTAGCTGGGGCCCAGACCAATGGCTACACCTTC
CASSVAGAQTNGYTF
>-|TRBJ1-1|-|TRBV20-1
TGCAGTGCTAGACAGGCAAACACTGAAGCTTTCTTT
CSARQANTEAFF
>-|TRBJ2-7|once|TRBV5-1
TGCGCCAGCAGTGGTGGTGGGCCCCCTAGCGAGCAGTACTTC
CASSGGGPPSEQYF
>-|TRBJ2-7|-|TRBV20-1
TGCAGTGCTTCCCGACTGGCCTACGAGCAGTACTTC
CSASRLAYEQYF
>TRBD2|TRBJ2-1|-|TRBV29-1
TGCAGCGGGGGACTAGCGGACTACAATGGGCAGTTCTTC
CSGGLADYNGQFF
>TRBD2|TRBJ2-3|few|TRBV12-3/TRBV12-4
TGTGCCAGCAGTGGGACTAGCATTTTCACAGATACGCAGTATTTT
CASSGTSIFTDTQYF
>TRBD2|TRBJ2-1|few|TRBV5-1
TGCGCCAGCAGCCCCCTCGGGACTAGCGGGATTGAGCAGTTCTTC
CASSPLGTSGIEQFF
>-|TRBJ2-1|few|TRBV12-5
TGTGCTAGTGGTCAGACCGTCCAGACCCAGTTCTTC
CASGQTVQTQFF
>TRBD1|TRBJ2-1|-|TRBV29-1
TGCAGCGTTGAAATTTGGGACAGTGACTACAATGAGCAGTTCTTC
CSVEIWDSDYNEQFF
>-|TRBJ2-7|few|TRBV4-1
TGCGCCAGCAGCCAAGGGGTATACGAGCAGTACTTC
CASSQGVYEQYF
>-|TRBJ1-1|-|TRBV27
TGTGCCAGCAGTCTAACCCGGGGGAACACTGAAGCTTTCTTT
CASSLTRGNTEAFF
>-|TRBJ2-6|many|TRBV7-9
TGTGCCAGCAGCCCCCCTACGCGGTCGCGGGGGCGTTTCTCTGGGGCCAACGTCCTGACTTTC
CASSPPTRSRGRFSGANVLTF
>-|TRBJ2-3|-|TRBV20-1
TGCAGTGCTCCCTATTGGGACGGGTATGGGCGCACAGATACGCAGTATTTT
CSAPYWDGYGRTDTQYF
>-|TRBJ2-5|few|TRBV20-1
TGCAGTGCTAGGGAGGAGGGAATTTCTCAAGAGACCCAGTACTTC
CSAREEGISQETQYF
>-|TRBJ2-1|-|TRBV10-3
TGTGCCATCAAGCGCGCGGGGCGATCCTACAATGAGCAGTTCTTC
CAIKRAGRSYNEQFF
>-|TRBJ1-2|-|TRBV27
TGTGCCAGCAGTTTAGGCAGCGGCCCCCTCCAGGGCTACACCTTC
CASSLGSGPLQGYTF
>-|TRBJ2-5|-|TRBV29-1
TGCAGCGTTGATCTCCAGGGGAAAGAGACCCAGTACTTC
CSVDLQGKETQYF
>-|TRBJ2-3|-|TRBV28
TGTGCCAGCAGTTTGGGCCCAGGGTCCACAGATACGCAGTATTTT
CASSLGPGSTDTQYF